These T cell receptor beta chains were read from a single sample in a study of T cells in tuberculosis. Measured with immunoSEQ multiplex PCR; TCRdb has only the in-frame clones, and not every one. The sample lists roughly 28,000 clones; about 90% were seen once. The specimen was PBMCs. Receptors originate from a donor between 10 and 29 years old with latent tuberculosis or without tuberculosis infection. The CDR3 runs from the conserved cysteine through the conserved F or W. The D gene is left open where the match is weak. Size values are once, few and many counts, or a class for expanded clones, and some rows have none.

j_gene,abundance,v_gene,d_gene,CDR3aa,CDR3nt
TRBJ2-7,-,TRBV7-2,TRBD2,CASSLASGGAPYEQYF,TGTGCCAGCAGCTTAGCTAGCGGGGGGGCCCCCTACGAGCAGTACTTC
TRBJ1-5,-,TRBV2,TRBD1,CASSALTGSNQPQHF,TGTGCCAGCAGCGCTTTGACAGGGAGCAATCAGCCCCAGCATTTT
TRBJ2-7,-,TRBV10-3,-,CAISDVVRGYHPYEQYF,TGTGCCATCAGTGATGTGGTTCGGGGATACCACCCCTACGAGCAGTACTTC
TRBJ1-6,once,TRBV28,TRBD1,CASSFWFYKGTDNSPLHF,TGTGCCAGCAGTTTTTGGTTCTACAAAGGGACAGACAATTCACCCCTCCACTTT
TRBJ1-6,-,TRBV6-6,-,CASSSPGDNSPLHF,TGTGCCAGCAGTTCGCCAGGGGATAATTCACCCCTCCACTTT
TRBJ2-1,-,TRBV27,-,CASSLRFYNEQFF,TGTGCCAGCAGTTTGAGGTTCTACAATGAGCAGTTCTTC
TRBJ2-1,-,TRBV6-1,-,CASSGHRVGEQFF,TGTGCCAGCAGTGGCCACAGGGTGGGGGAGCAGTTCTTC
TRBJ2-5,-,TRBV7-3,TRBD2,CASSPASGVGETQYF,TGTGCCAGCAGCCCCGCTAGCGGGGTTGGGGAGACCCAGTACTTC
TRBJ1-4,-,TRBV19,TRBD1,CASSILDRDGEKLFF,TGTGCCAGTAGTATTCTGGACAGGGACGGTGAAAAACTGTTTTTT
TRBJ2-1,-,TRBV6-1,TRBD2,CASRTTSGGYNEQFF,TGTGCCAGCAGAACGACTAGCGGGGGTTACAATGAGCAGTTCTTC
TRBJ1-2,-,TRBV2,TRBD1,CASSRDRANYGYTF,TGTGCCAGCAGTCGGGACAGAGCCAACTATGGCTACACCTTC
TRBJ1-2,-,TRBV29-1,-,CSVERGSGYTF,TGCAGCGTTGAACGAGGGAGTGGCTACACCTTC
TRBJ2-5,-,TRBV7-2,TRBD1,CASIRTGGRETQYF,TGTGCCAGCATCAGGACAGGGGGCCGGGAGACCCAGTACTTC
TRBJ2-7,-,TRBV5-1,-,CASSLEPAYEQYF,TGCGCCAGCAGCCTGGAGCCGGCCTACGAGCAGTACTTC
TRBJ1-2,-,TRBV6-6,TRBD1,CASSSDRAMGYTF,TGTGCCAGCAGCTCCGACAGGGCGATGGGCTACACCTTC
TRBJ1-2,-,TRBV6-5,TRBD1,CASSRGQGYGYTF,TGTGCCAGCAGCCGTGGACAGGGGTATGGCTACACCTTC
TRBJ1-1,few,TRBV7-8,-,CASSLGIGRGTEAFF,TGTGCCAGCAGCTTAGGGATCGGCCGGGGCACTGAAGCTTTCTTT
TRBJ1-1,-,TRBV5-5,-,CASSPRTDTEAFF,TGTGCCAGCAGCCCCCGGACAGACACTGAAGCTTTCTTT
TRBJ2-2,once,TRBV10-2,-,CASSEPSIEAGELFF,TGCGCCAGCAGTGAACCCTCGATTGAGGCCGGGGAGCTGTTTTTT
TRBJ1-5,once,TRBV7-9,TRBD1,CASSLPRTGGNQPQHF,TGTGCCAGCAGCTTACCCCGGACAGGGGGGAATCAGCCCCAGCATTTT
TRBJ2-1,-,TRBV18,-,CASSQGSASYNEQFF,TGTGCCAGCTCGCAGGGGTCGGCCTCCTACAATGAGCAGTTCTTC
TRBJ2-2,-,TRBV19,TRBD1,CASSTGTANTGELFF,TGTGCCAGTAGTACAGGGACAGCAAACACCGGGGAGCTGTTTTTT
TRBJ2-3,-,TRBV4-1,-,CASIRSRDTQYF,TGCGCCAGCATCCGGTCTAGAGATACGCAGTATTTT
TRBJ1-2,-,TRBV6-5,-,CASSTPGPGYGYTF,TGTGCCAGCAGTACCCCAGGGCCGGGCTATGGCTACACCTTC
TRBJ2-7,once,TRBV7-2,TRBD2,CASSFLAGAPPVSYEQYF,TGTGCCAGCAGCTTTCTAGCGGGGGCCCCTCCAGTCTCCTACGAGCAGTACTTC
TRBJ2-2,-,TRBV11-3,-,CASSLGGTAEGGELFF,TGTGCCAGCAGCTTAGGCGGGACGGCGGAGGGCGGGGAGCTGTTTTTT
TRBJ2-5,-,TRBV7-2,TRBD2,CASSTSGGWQETQYF,TGTGCCAGCAGCACAAGCGGGGGTTGGCAAGAGACCCAGTACTTC
TRBJ2-7,-,TRBV7-2,-,CASSDRSSYEQYF,TGTGCCAGCAGCGACCGGAGCTCCTACGAGCAGTACTTC
TRBJ1-5,-,TRBV6-5,-,CASSSRQSWSQPQHF,TGTGCCAGCAGCTCCAGACAGAGCTGGTCTCAGCCCCAGCATTTT
TRBJ2-7,-,TRBV28,TRBD1,CASRVLGTGGNEQYF,TGTGCCAGCAGGGTCCTTGGGACAGGGGGAAACGAGCAGTACTTC
TRBJ1-2,-,TRBV7-2,TRBD1,CATVDRVYDYGYTF,TGTGCCACCGTCGACAGGGTTTACGACTATGGCTACACCTTC
TRBJ2-5,once,TRBV6-1,-,CASSEYPGAQETQYF,TGTGCCAGCAGTGAATATCCAGGGGCTCAAGAGACCCAGTACTTC
TRBJ2-2,-,TRBV5-1,TRBD1,CASSLWTGTNTGELFF,TGCGCCAGCAGCTTGTGGACAGGGACGAACACCGGGGAGCTGTTTTTT
TRBJ2-2,-,TRBV28,-,CASSSSGKTGELFF,TGTGCCAGCAGTTCCAGCGGAAAAACCGGGGAGCTGTTTTTT
TRBJ2-6,-,TRBV5-1,-,CASSLGGQSSGANVLTF,TGCGCCAGCAGCTTGGGAGGACAGAGCTCTGGGGCCAACGTCCTGACTTTC
TRBJ1-4,-,TRBV7-8,-,CASTPTSATNEKLFF,TGTGCCAGCACGCCCACTTCTGCAACTAATGAAAAACTGTTTTTT
TRBJ1-2,-,TRBV6-5,-,CAIGQTYGYTF,TGTGCCATCGGACAAACCTATGGCTACACCTTC
TRBJ2-3,-,TRBV2,-,CASSEDSTTQYF,TGTGCCAGCAGTGAGGACTCAACCACGCAGTATTTT
TRBJ2-5,-,TRBV29-1,TRBD2,CSVGTSGEAQYF,TGCAGCGTGGGGACTAGCGGGGAGGCCCAGTACTTC
TRBJ1-1,-,TRBV19,-,CASTRGGNTEAFF,TGTGCCAGTACCCGAGGAGGGAACACTGAAGCTTTCTTT
TRBJ1-2,-,TRBV7-9,-,CASSSSLRDNNYGYTF,TGTGCCAGCAGCTCCAGCCTTCGGGACAACAACTATGGCTACACCTTC
TRBJ1-2,-,TRBV6-1,-,CASTRAGVDGYTF,TGTGCCAGCACCAGGGCGGGGGTGGATGGCTACACCTTC